This is a list of T cell receptor beta chains from one sample in a study of blood T cells in healthy people across ages. A single record per CDR3 protein comes from TCRdb applying MiXCR to the 5' RACE reads. The data contain about a million distinct CDR3 sequences, around 48% of them seen just once; the ten biggest clones take up roughly an eighth. The sample comprised blood. The receptors here all came from a man aged 30 to 45 in good health. CDR3s include the opening cysteine and the closing phenylalanine or tryptophan. A D gene is named only where the DNA matches it firmly. Clone size appears in some rows only: once, few, many, or a class for an expanded clone.

v_call: TRBV5-1
j_call: TRBJ2-3
clone_size: -
d_call: TRBD1
cdr3_length: 17
cdr3_nt: TGCGCCAGCAGCCAAGAGGGACAGGGGGCGCGTATCGATACGCAGTATTTT
cdr3_aa: CASSQEGQGARIDTQYF

v_call: TRBV2
j_call: TRBJ1-2
clone_size: -
d_call: -
cdr3_length: 14
cdr3_nt: TGTGCCAGCAGTGAAGCGCGGGTTGTAGGTGGCTACACCTTC
cdr3_aa: CASSEARVVGGYTF

v_call: TRBV7-9
j_call: TRBJ2-1
clone_size: -
d_call: TRBD1
cdr3_length: 15
cdr3_nt: TGTGCCAGCAGCTTACCCGGGACAGGGGACAATGAGCAGTTCTTC
cdr3_aa: CASSLPGTGDNEQFF

v_call: TRBV7-9
j_call: TRBJ1-4
clone_size: once
d_call: -
cdr3_length: 14
cdr3_nt: TGTGCCAGCAGCTTATGGGACGTTGGAGAAAAACTGTTTTTT
cdr3_aa: CASSLWDVGEKLFF

v_call: TRBV4-1
j_call: TRBJ1-5
clone_size: -
d_call: -
cdr3_length: 17
cdr3_nt: TGCGCCAGCAGCCAAGAAGTGTCGGGGCCTAGCAATCAGCCCCAGCATTTT
cdr3_aa: CASSQEVSGPSNQPQHF

v_call: TRBV20-1
j_call: TRBJ2-1
clone_size: once
d_call: -
cdr3_length: 12
cdr3_nt: TGCAGTGCTACCGAGCGGAACAATGAGCAGTTCTTC
cdr3_aa: CSATERNNEQFF

v_call: TRBV12-3/TRBV12-4
j_call: TRBJ2-5
clone_size: -
d_call: TRBD2
cdr3_length: 15
cdr3_nt: TGTGCCAGCAGTTTACCTAGCGGGAGAGGTGAGACCCAGTACTTC
cdr3_aa: CASSLPSGRGETQYF

v_call: TRBV20-1
j_call: TRBJ2-7
clone_size: -
d_call: TRBD2
cdr3_length: 14
cdr3_nt: TGCAGTACGAGAGCGGGGAGGGACTTCTACGAGCAGTACTTC
cdr3_aa: CSTRAGRDFYEQYF

v_call: TRBV9
j_call: TRBJ1-2
clone_size: -
d_call: -
cdr3_length: 15
cdr3_nt: TGTGCCAGCAGCGTAGACGGAATTCCTAACTATGGCTACACCTTC
cdr3_aa: CASSVDGIPNYGYTF

v_call: TRBV12-3/TRBV12-4
j_call: TRBJ1-5
clone_size: -
d_call: -
cdr3_length: 15
cdr3_nt: TGTGCCAGCAGTTCCAGGGGTTTGGGCAATCAGCCCCAGCATTTT
cdr3_aa: CASSSRGLGNQPQHF

v_call: TRBV6-5
j_call: TRBJ1-2
clone_size: -
d_call: TRBD1
cdr3_length: 15
cdr3_nt: TGTGCCAGCACCGCCTTTGGGACAGGGCCCCATGGCTACACCTTC
cdr3_aa: CASTAFGTGPHGYTF